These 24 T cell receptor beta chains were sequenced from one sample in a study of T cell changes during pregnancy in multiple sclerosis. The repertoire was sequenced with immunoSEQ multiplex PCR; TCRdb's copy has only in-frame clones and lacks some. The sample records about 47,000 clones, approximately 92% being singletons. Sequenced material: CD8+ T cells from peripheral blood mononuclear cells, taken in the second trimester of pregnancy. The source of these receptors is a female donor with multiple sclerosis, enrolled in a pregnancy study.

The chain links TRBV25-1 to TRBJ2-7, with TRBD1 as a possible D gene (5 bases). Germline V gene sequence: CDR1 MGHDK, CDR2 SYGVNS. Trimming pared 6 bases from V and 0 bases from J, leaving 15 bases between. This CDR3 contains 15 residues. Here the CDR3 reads CASSHSRQSSYEQYF. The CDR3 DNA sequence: TGTGCCAGCAGCCACTCTAGACAGAGCTCCTACGAGCAGTACTTC.

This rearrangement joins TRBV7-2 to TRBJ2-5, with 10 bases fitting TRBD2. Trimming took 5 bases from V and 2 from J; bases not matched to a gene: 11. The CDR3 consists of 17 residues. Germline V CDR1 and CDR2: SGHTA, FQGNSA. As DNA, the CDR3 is TGTGCCAGCAGCCAGGATTTCCGGACTAGCGGACAAGAGACCCAGTACTTC. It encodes CASSQDFRTSGQETQYF.

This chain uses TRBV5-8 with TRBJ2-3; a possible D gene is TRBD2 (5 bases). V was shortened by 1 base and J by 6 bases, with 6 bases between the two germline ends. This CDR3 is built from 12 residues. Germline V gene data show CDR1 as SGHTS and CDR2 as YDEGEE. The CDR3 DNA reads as TGTGCCAGCAGCTTGCGGAGGGATACGCAGTATTTT. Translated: CASSLRRDTQYF.

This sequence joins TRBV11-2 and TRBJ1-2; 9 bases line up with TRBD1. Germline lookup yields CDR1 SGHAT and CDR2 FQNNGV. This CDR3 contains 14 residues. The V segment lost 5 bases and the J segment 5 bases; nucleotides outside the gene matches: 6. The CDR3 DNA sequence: TGTGCCAGCAGCCACGGGACAGGGCGTTATGGCTACACCTTC. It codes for CASSHGTGRYGYTF. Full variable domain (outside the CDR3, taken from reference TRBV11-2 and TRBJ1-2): EAGVAQSPRYKIIEKRQSVAFWCNPISGHATLYWYQQILGQGPKLLIQFQNNGVVDDSQLPKDRFSAERLKGVDSTLKIQPAKLEDSAVYLCASSHGTGRYGYTFGSGTRLTVV.

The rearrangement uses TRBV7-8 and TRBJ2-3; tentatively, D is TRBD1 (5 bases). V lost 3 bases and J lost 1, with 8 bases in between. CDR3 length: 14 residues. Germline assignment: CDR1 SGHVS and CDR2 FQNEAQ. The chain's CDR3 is CASSFQTGTDTQYF. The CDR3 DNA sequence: TGTGCCAGCAGCTTTCAGACAGGCACAGATACGCAGTATTTT.

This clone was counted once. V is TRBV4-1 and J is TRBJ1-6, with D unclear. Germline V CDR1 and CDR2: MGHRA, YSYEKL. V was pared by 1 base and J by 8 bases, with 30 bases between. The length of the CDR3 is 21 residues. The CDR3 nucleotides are TGCGCCAGCAGCCAAGTCGCGGGTAAAGGTCCAGCAATGGCCACAGATTCACCCCTCCACTTT. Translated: CASSQVAGKGPAMATDSPLHF.

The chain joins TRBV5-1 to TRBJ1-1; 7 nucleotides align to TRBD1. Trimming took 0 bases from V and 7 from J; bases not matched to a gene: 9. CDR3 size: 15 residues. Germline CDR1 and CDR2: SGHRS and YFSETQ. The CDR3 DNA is TGCGCCAGCAGCTTGGTTCCCGGGACAGAAGGTGAAGCTTTCTTT. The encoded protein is CASSLVPGTEGEAFF.

The DNA of the CDR3 is TGTGCCAGCAGCTCTAGCGGGGAATACAATGAGCAGTTCTTC. Translating gives CASSSSGEYNEQFF. V usage is TRBV7-3 and J usage is TRBJ2-1; 9 nucleotides agree with TRBD2. This CDR3 comprises 14 residues. With V trimmed by 4 bases and J by 4 bases, 2 bases remained unmatched. CDR1 SGHTA and CDR2 FQGTGA come from the germline V gene. The full variable domain, completed using reference TRBV7-3 and TRBJ2-1, is GAGVSQTPSNKVTEKGKYVELRCDPISGHTALYWYRQSLGQGPEFLIYFQGTGAADDSGLPNDRFFAVRPEGSVSTLKIQRTERGDSAVYLCASSSSGEYNEQFFGPGTRLTVL.

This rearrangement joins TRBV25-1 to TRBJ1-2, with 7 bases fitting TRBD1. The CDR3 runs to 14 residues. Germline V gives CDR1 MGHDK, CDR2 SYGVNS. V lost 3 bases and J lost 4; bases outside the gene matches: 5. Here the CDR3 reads CASSDGDSAYGYTF. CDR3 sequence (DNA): TGTGCCAGCAGTGACGGGGACAGCGCCTATGGCTACACCTTC.

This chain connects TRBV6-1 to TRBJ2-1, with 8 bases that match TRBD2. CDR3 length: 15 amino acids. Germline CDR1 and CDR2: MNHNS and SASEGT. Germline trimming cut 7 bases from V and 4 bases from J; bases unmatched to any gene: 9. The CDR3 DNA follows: TGTGCCAGCATCGTCGGGAGGGGGAATTACAATGAGCAGTTCTTC. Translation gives CASIVGRGNYNEQFF.

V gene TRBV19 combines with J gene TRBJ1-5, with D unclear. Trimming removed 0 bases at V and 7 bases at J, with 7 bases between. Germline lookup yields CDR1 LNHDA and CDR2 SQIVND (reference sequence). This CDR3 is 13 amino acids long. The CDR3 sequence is CASSIDLRQPQHF. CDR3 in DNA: TGTGCCAGTAGTATAGATTTGAGGCAGCCCCAGCATTTT.

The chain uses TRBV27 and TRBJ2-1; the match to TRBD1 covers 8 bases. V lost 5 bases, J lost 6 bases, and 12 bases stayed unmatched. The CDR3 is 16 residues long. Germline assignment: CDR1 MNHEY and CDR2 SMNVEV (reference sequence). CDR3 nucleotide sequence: TGTGCCAGCAGTCACCAAGCCGGGACAGGCCCCAATGAGCAGTTCTTC. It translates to CASSHQAGTGPNEQFF.

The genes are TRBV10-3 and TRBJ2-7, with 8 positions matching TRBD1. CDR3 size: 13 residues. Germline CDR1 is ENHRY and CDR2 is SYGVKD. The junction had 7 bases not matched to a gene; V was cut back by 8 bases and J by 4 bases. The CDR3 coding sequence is TGTGCCATCCGCGAAGGACAGGGATACGAGCAGTACTTC. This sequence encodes CAIREGQGYEQYF.

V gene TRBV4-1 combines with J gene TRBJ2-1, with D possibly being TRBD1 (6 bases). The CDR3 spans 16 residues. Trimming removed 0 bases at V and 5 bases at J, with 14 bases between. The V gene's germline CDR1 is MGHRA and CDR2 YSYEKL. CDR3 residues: CASSQDQGSLDNEQFF. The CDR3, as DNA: TGCGCCAGCAGCCAAGATCAGGGGAGCTTGGACAATGAGCAGTTCTTC.

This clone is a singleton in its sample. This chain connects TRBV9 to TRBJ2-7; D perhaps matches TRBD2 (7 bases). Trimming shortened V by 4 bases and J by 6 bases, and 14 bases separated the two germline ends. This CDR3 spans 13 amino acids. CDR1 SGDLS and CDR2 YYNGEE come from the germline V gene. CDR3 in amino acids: CASSLGGGVEQYF. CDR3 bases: TGTGCCAGCAGCCTAGGGGGAGGGGTCGAGCAGTACTTC.

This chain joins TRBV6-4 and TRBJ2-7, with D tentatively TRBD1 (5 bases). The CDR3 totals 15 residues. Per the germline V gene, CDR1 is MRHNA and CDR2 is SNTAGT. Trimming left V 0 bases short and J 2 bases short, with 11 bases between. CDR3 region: CASSDSKDTAYEQYF. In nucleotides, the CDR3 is TGTGCCAGCAGTGACTCGAAGGACACCGCCTACGAGCAGTACTTC.

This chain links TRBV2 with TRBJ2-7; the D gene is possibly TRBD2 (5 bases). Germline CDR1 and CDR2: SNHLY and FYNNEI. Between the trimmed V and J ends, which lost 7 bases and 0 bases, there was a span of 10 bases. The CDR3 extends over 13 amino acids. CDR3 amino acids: CASKGDISYEQYF. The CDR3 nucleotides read TGTGCCAGCAAGGGAGACATCTCCTACGAGCAGTACTTC.

The CDR3 region is CASSSRATGYNEQFF. CDR3 DNA: TGTGCCAGCAGTTCCAGGGCCACGGGTTACAATGAGCAGTTCTTC. This chain connects TRBV6-1 to TRBJ2-1; possibly TRBD1 for D (5 bases). There are 15 residues in the CDR3. V lost 5 bases and J 4 bases, leaving 15 bases between the germline ends. Germline-derived CDR1 and CDR2 are MNHNS and SASEGT.

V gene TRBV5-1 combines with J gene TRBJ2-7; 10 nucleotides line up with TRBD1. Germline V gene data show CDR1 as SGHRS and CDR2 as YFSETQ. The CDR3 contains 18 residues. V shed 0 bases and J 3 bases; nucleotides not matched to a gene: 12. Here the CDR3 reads CASSLGVLGTGAIYEQYF. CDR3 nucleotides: TGCGCCAGCAGCTTGGGGGTCTTAGGGACAGGGGCAATCTACGAGCAGTACTTC.

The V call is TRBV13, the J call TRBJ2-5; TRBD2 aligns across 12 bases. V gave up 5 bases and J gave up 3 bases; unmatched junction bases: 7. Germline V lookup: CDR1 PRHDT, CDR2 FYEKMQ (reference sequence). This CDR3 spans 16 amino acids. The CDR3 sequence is CASSLGLAGREETQYF. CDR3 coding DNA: TGTGCCAGCAGCCTCGGACTAGCGGGGAGAGAAGAGACCCAGTACTTC.

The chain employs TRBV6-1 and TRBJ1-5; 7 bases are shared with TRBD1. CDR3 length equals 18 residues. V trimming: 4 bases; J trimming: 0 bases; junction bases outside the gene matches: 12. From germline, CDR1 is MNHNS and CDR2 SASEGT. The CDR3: CASSGQGPLRYSNQPQHF. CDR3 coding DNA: TGTGCCAGCAGTGGACAGGGACCGTTGCGGTATAGCAATCAGCCCCAGCATTTT.

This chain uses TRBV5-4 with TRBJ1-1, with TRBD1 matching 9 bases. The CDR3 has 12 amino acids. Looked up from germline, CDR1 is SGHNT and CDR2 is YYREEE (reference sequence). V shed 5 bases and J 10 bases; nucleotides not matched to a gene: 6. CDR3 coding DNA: TGTGCCAGCAGTCCCGGGACAGGGTTAGCTTTCTTT. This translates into CASSPGTGLAFF.

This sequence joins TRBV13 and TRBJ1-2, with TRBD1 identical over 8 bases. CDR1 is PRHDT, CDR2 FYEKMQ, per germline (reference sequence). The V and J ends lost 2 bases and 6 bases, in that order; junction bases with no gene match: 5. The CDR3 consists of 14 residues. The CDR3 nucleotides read TGTGCCAGCAGCTTATTGACAGGGGAGGATGGCTACACCTTC. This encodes CASSLLTGEDGYTF.

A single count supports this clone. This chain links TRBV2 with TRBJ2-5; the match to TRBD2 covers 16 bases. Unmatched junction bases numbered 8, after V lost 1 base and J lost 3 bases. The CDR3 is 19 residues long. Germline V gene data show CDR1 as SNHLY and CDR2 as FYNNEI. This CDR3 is CASSEDLGTSGGVKETQYF. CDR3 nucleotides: TGTGCCAGCAGTGAAGACCTCGGGACTAGCGGGGGGGTCAAAGAGACCCAGTACTTC. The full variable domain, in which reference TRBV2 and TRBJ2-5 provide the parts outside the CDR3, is EPEVTQTPSHQVTQMGQEVILRCVPISNHLYFYWYRQILGQKVEFLVSFYNNEISEKSEIFDDQFSVERPDGSNFTLKIRSTKLEDSAMYFCASSEDLGTSGGVKETQYFGPGTRLLVL.